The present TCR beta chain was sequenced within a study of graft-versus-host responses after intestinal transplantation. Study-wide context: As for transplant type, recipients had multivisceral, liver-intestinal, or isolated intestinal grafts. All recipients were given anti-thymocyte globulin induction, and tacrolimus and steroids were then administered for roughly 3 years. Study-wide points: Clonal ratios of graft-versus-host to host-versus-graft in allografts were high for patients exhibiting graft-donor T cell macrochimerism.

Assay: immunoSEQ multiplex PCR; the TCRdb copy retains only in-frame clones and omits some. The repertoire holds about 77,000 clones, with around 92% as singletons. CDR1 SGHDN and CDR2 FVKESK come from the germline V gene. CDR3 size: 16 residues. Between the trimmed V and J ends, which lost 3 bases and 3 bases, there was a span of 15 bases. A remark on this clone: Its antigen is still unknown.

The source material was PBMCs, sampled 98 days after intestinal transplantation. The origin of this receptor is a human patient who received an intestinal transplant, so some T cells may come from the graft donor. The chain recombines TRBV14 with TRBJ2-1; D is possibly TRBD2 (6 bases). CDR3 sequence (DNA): TGTGCCAGCAGCCATATTCCGGGACTCCTCTACAATGAGCAGTTCTTC. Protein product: CASSHIPGLLYNEQFF. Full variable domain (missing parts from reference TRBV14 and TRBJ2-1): EAGVTQFPSHSVIEKGQTVTLRCDPISGHDNLYWYRRVMGKEIKFLLHFVKESKQDESGMPNNRFLAERTGGTYSTLKVQPAELEDSGVYFCASSHIPGLLYNEQFFGPGTRLTVL.